This T cell receptor beta chain was captured by sequencing in a study of shared clonotypes between healthy human individuals. Study at large: The cohort comprised a couple of women and a few men. Their ages spanned 18 to 49 years.

Assay: immunoSEQ multiplex PCR; the TCRdb copy retains only in-frame clones and omits some. The sample lists some 2,000,000 clones; 90% to 97% were seen once. V was clipped by 4 bases and J by 0 bases; unmatched bases: 8. CDR1 and CDR2 from the germline V gene are SGHKS and YYEKEE (reference sequence). The CDR3 contains 17 residues. Study observations and caveats: Generation probabilities were higher for clonotypes shared across all four sorted-subset donors than for unshared ones. Generally, naive subsets (rather than memory subsets) showed larger estimated richness.

About this clone: The antigen is undetermined.

Division of CD4+ cells produced a CD45RA+ naive subset and a CD45RA-negative memory subset. This chain joins TRBV5-5 and TRBJ1-2; TRBD1 matches 11 bases. Sample: naive CD4+ T cells sorted from blood. Subset reported: CD45RA+ positively selected. This clonotype was sampled from a man aged 18 to 29 in good health. The CDR3, as DNA: TGTGCCAGCAGCCAATCACCGGGACAGGGGGCTAACTATGGCTACACCTTC. Translated, it gives CASSQSPGQGANYGYTF.